This T cell receptor (beta chain) came from a study of T cell responses to AZD1222 COVID-19 vaccine. Notes on the study in general: An increase in Spike-specific TCR breadth and depth was observed after two AZD1222 doses.

This table comes from immunoSEQ multiplex PCR, and its TCRdb copy is limited to in-frame clones, with some not included. The sample contains tens of thousands of clones, 70% to 80% of which appear only once. Note on this clone: Its antigen is unknown.

Samples with a second dose at about 4 or about 12 weeks were pooled together. The CDR3 covers 16 residues. Trimming pared 1 base from V and 0 bases from J, leaving 12 bases between. Germline V gives CDR1 MDHEN, CDR2 SYDVKM. The gene calls are TRBV28 and TRBJ1-1; the D gene is possibly TRBD1 (5 bases). The receptor was derived from an adult who received the AZD1222 COVID-19 vaccine. The source material was peripheral blood, sampled 28 days after the second AZD1222 dose. The CDR3 sequence: CASSLFGQAMNTEAFF. In DNA, the CDR3 is TGTGCCAGCAGTTTATTCGGACAAGCCATGAACACTGAAGCTTTCTTT.